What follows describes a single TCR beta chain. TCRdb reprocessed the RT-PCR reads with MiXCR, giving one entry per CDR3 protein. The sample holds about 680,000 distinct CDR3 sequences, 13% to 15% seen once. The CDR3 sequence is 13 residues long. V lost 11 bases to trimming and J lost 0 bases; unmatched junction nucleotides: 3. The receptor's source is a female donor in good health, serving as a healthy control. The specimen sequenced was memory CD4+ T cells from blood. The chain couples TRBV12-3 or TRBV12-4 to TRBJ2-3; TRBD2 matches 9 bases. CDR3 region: CAAGGISTDTQYF. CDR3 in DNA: TGTGCCGCGGGGGGGATTAGCACAGATACGCAGTATTTT.